This entry lists 3 T cell receptor beta chains sequenced from one sample in a study of blood T cell repertoires in COVID-19. Method: immunoSEQ multiplex PCR; TCRdb's copy keeps in-frame clones and lacks some. The table has about 210,000 clones, around 90% seen once; the top ten hold approximately 7.2%. The sample was PBMCs or T cells enriched from blood (not recorded which). The receptors here all came from a man aged 25 to 40 in a cohort exposed to, infected with or recovered from COVID-19 (not recorded which).

The rearrangement uses TRBV5-1 and TRBJ2-6; D is possibly TRBD1 (6 bases). CDR3 length equals 17 residues. Per germline, CDR1 SGHRS and CDR2 YFSETQ. The ends were cut back, 1 base at V and 0 bases at J, with 11 bases in the middle. CDR3 region: CASSLRAGDSGANVLTF. CDR3 nucleotides: TGCGCCAGCAGCTTGAGGGCAGGGGACTCTGGGGCCAACGTCCTGACTTTC. Variable domain in full (rest from reference TRBV5-1 and TRBJ2-6): KAGVTQTPRYLIKTRGQQVTLSCSPISGHRSVSWYQQTPGQGLQFLFEYFSETQRNKGNFPGRFSGRQFSNSRSEMNVSTLELGDSALYLCASSLRAGDSGANVLTFGAGSRLTVL.

DNA of the CDR3: TGTGCCAGCTCACCACCCTCACAGGGGCAGGGTACGCAGTATTTT. It yields the protein CASSPPSQGQGTQYF. V is TRBV18 and J is TRBJ2-3; 7 positions match TRBD1. With V trimmed by 0 bases and J by 8 bases, 8 bases remained unmatched. The CDR3 is 15 amino acids. Germline CDR1 KGHSH, CDR2 LQKENI.

In its sample, this clone was seen a few times. V gene TRBV7-9 combines with J gene TRBJ2-2; D unclear. V was shortened by 2 bases and J by 1 base, with 5 bases between the two germline ends. Looked up from germline, CDR1 is SEHNR and CDR2 is FQNEAQ (reference sequence). This CDR3 is built from 14 residues. The CDR3 DNA sequence: TGTGCCAGCAGCTTAAGACTGAACACCGGGGAGCTGTTTTTT. This codes for CASSLRLNTGELFF.